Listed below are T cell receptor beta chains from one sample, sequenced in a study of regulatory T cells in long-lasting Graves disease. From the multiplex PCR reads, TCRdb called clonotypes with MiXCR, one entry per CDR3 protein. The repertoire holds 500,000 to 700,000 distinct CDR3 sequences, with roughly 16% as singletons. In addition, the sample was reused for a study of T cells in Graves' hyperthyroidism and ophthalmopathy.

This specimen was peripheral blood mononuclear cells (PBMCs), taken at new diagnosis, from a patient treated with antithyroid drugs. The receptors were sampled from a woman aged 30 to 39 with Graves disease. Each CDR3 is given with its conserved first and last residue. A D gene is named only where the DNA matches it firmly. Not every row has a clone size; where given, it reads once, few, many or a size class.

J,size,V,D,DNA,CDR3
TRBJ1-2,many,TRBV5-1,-,TGCGCCAGCAGCTTCGAGGGGCTTAGTGGCTACACCTTC,CASSFEGLSGYTF
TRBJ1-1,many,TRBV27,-,TGTGCCAGCATCCCTTTCGTCGGGGGGGAAGCTTTCTTT,CASIPFVGGEAFF
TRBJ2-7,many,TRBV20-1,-,TGCAGTGCTAGTAGCGGCCCCTACGAGCAGTACTTC,CSASSGPYEQYF
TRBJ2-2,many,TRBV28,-,TGTGCCAGCAGTGTGAGGGGATCGGGCGGGGAGCTGTTTTTT,CASSVRGSGGELFF
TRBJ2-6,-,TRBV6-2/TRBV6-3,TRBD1,TGTGCCAGCAGTTATAACATTATAGACAGGGTATTTCCTGGGGCCAACGTCCTGACTTTC,CASSYNIIDRVFPGANVLTF
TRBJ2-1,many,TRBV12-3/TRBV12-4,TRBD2,TGTGCCAGCAGTTTCCGCCGACTAGCGGCGGCGGAGCAGTTCTTC,CASSFRRLAAAEQFF
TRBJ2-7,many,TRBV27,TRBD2,TGTGCCAGCAGCCCTAGCGGGAGTTATATGTACGAGCAGTACTTC,CASSPSGSYMYEQYF
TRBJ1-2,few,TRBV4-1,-,TGCGCCAGCAGCTTACGTTACGCCCAGAACTATGGCTACACCTTC,CASSLRYAQNYGYTF
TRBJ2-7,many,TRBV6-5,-,TGTGCCAGCAGTTTAGAGAGAACAGGGTTTTACGAGCAGTACTTC,CASSLERTGFYEQYF
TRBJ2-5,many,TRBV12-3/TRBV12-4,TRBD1,TGTGCCAGCAGTTTGGTTACAGGGGGCGAGGAGACCCAGTACTTC,CASSLVTGGEETQYF
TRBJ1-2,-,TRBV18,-,TGTGCCAGCTCTAACGCGGACTATGGCTACACCTTC,CASSNADYGYTF
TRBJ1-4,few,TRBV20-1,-,TGCAGTGCCCTTAATCATAATGAAAAACTGTTTTTT,CSALNHNEKLFF
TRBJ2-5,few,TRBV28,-,TGTGCCATCCGCTCGACCGAAGAGACCCAGTACTTC,CAIRSTEETQYF
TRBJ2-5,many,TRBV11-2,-,TGTGCCAGCAGCTCCAATAGGGCGCCAGGCCGAGAGACCCAGTACTTC,CASSSNRAPGRETQYF
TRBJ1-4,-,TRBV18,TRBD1,TGTGCCAGCTCACCTACGGACAGGACTAATGAAAAACTGTTTTTT,CASSPTDRTNEKLFF
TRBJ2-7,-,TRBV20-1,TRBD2,TGCAGTGCTAGAAAGCGGGAACGCTACGAGCAGTACTTC,CSARKRERYEQYF
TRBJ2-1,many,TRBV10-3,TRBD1,TGTGCCATCAGTGAGGGACAGGGGAACAATGAGCAGTTCTTC,CAISEGQGNNEQFF
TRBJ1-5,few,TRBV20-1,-,TGCAGTGCCACCCCCAAGGGGAGGGAGCAGCCCCAGCATTTT,CSATPKGREQPQHF
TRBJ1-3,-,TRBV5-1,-,TGCGCCAGCAGCTTAGAGGGGGGCCCTGGAAACACCATATATTTT,CASSLEGGPGNTIYF
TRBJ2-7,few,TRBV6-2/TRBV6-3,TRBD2,TGTGCCAGCAGTTACTCGGAGACTAGCGGTATCGAGCAGTACTTC,CASSYSETSGIEQYF
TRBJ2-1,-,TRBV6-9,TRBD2,TGTGCCAGCAGTTACCCAGGACTAGCGGGAGTGTACAATGAGCAGTTCTTC,CASSYPGLAGVYNEQFF
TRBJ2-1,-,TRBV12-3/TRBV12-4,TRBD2,TGTGCCAGCAGTCGGGCCGGGTACGTGCGGGAGGGACCCTACAATGAGCAGTTCTTC,CASSRAGYVREGPYNEQFF
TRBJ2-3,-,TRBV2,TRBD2,TGTGCCAGCACCGGGGGCGTACTAGCGGGAACCACAGATACGCAGTATTTT,CASTGGVLAGTTDTQYF
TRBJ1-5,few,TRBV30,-,TGTGCCTGGAGTGCGGGGGGGCCCCAGCATTTT,CAWSAGGPQHF
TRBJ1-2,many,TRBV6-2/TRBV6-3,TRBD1,TGTGCCAGCATCGGGACAGGGCGGCAGGTCTATGGCTACACCTTC,CASIGTGRQVYGYTF
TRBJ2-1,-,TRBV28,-,TGTGCCAGCAGTTTTCGATGGACGAACGAAAACAATGAGCAGTTCTTC,CASSFRWTNENNEQFF
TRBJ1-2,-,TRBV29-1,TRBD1,TGCAGCGTCAAACAGGGGGCTAACTATGGCTACACCTTC,CSVKQGANYGYTF